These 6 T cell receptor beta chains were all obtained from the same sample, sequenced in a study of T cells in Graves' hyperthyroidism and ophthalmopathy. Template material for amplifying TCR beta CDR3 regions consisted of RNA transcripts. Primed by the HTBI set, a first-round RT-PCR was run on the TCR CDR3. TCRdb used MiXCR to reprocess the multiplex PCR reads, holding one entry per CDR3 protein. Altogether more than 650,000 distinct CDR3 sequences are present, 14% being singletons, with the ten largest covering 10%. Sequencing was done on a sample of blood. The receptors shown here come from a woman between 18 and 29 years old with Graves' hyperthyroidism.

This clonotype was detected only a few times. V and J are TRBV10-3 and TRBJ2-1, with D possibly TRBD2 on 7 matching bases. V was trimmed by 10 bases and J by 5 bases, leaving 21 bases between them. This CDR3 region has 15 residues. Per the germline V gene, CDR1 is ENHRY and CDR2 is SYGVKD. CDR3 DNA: TGTGCCACCGGGGGGCTAGCGGAGCAGAACAATGAGCAGTTCTTC. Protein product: CATGGLAEQNNEQFF.

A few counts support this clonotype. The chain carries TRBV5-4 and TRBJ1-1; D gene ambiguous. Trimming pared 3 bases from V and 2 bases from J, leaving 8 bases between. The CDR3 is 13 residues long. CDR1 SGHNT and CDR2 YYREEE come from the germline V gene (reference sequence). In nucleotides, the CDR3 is TGTGCCAGCAGCTCAGAGCGCAACACTGAAGCTTTCTTT. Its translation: CASSSERNTEAFF.

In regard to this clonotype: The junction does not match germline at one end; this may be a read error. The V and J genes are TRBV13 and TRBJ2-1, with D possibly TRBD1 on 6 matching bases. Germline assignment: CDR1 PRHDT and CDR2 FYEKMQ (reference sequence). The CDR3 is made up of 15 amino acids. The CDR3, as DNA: TGTGCCAGCAGAACAGACAGGCCGGGGTACAATGAGCGGTTCTTC. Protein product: CASRTDRPGYNERFF.

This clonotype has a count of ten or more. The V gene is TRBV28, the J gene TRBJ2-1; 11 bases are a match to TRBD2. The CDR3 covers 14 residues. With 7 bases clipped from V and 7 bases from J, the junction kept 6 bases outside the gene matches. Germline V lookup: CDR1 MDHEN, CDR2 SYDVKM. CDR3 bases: TGTGCCAGCACACTAGCGGGGGCTTGGAATGAGCAGTTCTTC. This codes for CASTLAGAWNEQFF. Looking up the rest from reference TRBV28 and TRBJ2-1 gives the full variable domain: DVKVTQSSRYLVKRTGEKVFLECVQDMDHENMFWYRQDPGLGLRLIYFSYDVKMKEKGDIPEGYSVSREKKERFSLILESASTNQTSMYLCASTLAGAWNEQFFGPGTRLTVL.

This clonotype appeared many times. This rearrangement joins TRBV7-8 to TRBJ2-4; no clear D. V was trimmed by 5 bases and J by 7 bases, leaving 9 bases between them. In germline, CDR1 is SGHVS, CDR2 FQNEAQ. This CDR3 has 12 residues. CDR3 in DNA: TGTGCCAGCAGCCCTACTCGTAACATTCAGTACTTC. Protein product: CASSPTRNIQYF.

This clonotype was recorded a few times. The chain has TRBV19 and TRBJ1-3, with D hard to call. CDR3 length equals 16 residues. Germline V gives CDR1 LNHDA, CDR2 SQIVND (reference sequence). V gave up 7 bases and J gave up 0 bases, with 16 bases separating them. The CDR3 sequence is CASTRTGSVSGNTIYF. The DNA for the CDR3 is TGTGCCAGTACCCGGACGGGAAGCGTCTCTGGAAACACCATATATTTT.